This T cell receptor beta chain was recovered during a study of blood T cell repertoires in COVID-19 (dated by TCRdb to the early 2020s). Study-level background: Samples from collaborators originated in the United States, Italy and Spain and spanned both the acute and convalescent phases of COVID-19. The material from the prospective study consisted of cDNA or gDNA derived from T cells, B-cell-depleted T cells, or PBMCs. Subjects who had been exposed to COVID-19, were actively infected with it, or had recovered from it provided the deeply sampled blood TCRbeta repertoires that made up the dataset. The repertoires were released in a freely available public database meant as a resource for research on the immune response to SARS-CoV-2. The samples were drawn from two sources: the first 160 participants of the ongoing ImmuneRACE study, and over 1,000 subjects contributed by 6 global collaborators. The sample metadata nearly always contained a de-identified subject ID, COVID-19 status, age in years and sex. HLA class I and class II types, where available, came from metadata supplied by the sample provider rather than from assay-based typing.

In Seattle, one collaborating source enrolled patients while the infection was active and tracked those patients longitudinally over the course of disease. The collaborating institutions used their own protocols to collect whole blood in K2EDTA tubes. For TCRbeta analysis, collaborator samples were shipped as frozen whole blood, as isolated PBMCs, or as DNA extracted from either sample type. General conclusions and limits of the study: The amount of clinical and demographic metadata varied by source and participant and was provided uncurated.

The immunoSEQ Assay, a bias-controlled multiplex PCR, was used to amplify TCRbeta CDR3 regions from genomic DNA. As for how the authors treated the data: Within the assay, amplification of reference gene primers was used to estimate how many nucleated cells each sample contained. To quantify the absolute abundance of each unique TCRbeta CDR3 rearrangement, sequence reads were collapsed and filtered. For each sample, productive Simpson clonality was calculated by taking the square root of Simpson's diversity index across productive rearrangements. TCRdb holds this immuneACCESS table with in-frame rearrangements only. Some clones are missing; in checked studies, unresolved V genes explain under half, and the rest has no known cause. V and J calls plus clone size are reproduced from that table; the DNA served to infer D and trimming. In this sample the table shows some 120,000 clones, about 70% of which occur a single time. The ten biggest clones cover 5.5% to 7.5% of the sample.

A remark on this clone: The target of this receptor is not known. No quality values exist for individual bases; no much larger clone is one base distant.

The sequence came from an elderly man with COVID-19, enrolled during active disease. Sequenced: peripheral blood.

The nucleotide sequence is TGTGCCAGCAGCCAAAACGCGGCCTTGGCGAGGAATGAGCAGTTCTTC. It translates to CASSQNAALARNEQFF. Here the chain combines TRBV7-3 and TRBJ2-1, with the D segment identity uncertain. V is pared back by 5 bases and J by 7 bases, with 21 bases lying between the germline termini. From its cysteine to its phenylalanine, the CDR3 spans 16 amino acids. Solely the CDR3 DNA is kept, with 48 bases framed from the first base. The germline V gene yields SGHTA for CDR1 and FQGTGA for CDR2.